Below are 17 T cell receptor beta chains sequenced from a single sample in a study of T cells expressing NK-cell markers. TCRdb reprocessed the 5' RACE reads and keeps a single row for each CDR3 protein, giving no DNA. The table gives about half a million distinct CDR3 sequences; the top ten clones make up 1.4% of it. Sequencing was carried out using blood T cells: a sorted CD56 or NKG2C T cell subset, CD4+ or CD8+ T cells, or bulk PBMC T cells (not recorded which). Receptors originate from a woman between 50 and 59 years old in good health.

The chain combines TRBV27 with TRBJ2-1; as DNA is missing, the TRBD1 call by TCRdb cannot be tested. The V gene's germline CDR1 is MNHEY and CDR2 SMNVEV (reference sequence). The CDR3 loop spans 15 amino acids. CDR3 sequence: CASSLRDRAYNEQFF.

This chain connects TRBV11-2 to TRBJ2-1. The CDR3 is made up of 14 amino acids. The germline V gene has CDR1 SGHAT and CDR2 FQNNGV. The CDR3 loop reads CASSLNYNNNEQFF.

This chain's CDR3 is CASSRGGGNTIYF. V and J are TRBV27 and TRBJ1-3; the D call from TCRdb, TRBD1, cannot be confirmed without DNA. This CDR3 contains 13 residues. Germline CDR1 and CDR2: MNHEY and SMNVEV (reference sequence).

The V gene is TRBV7-6, the J gene TRBJ2-1. Germline V lookup: CDR1 SGHVS, CDR2 FNYEAQ. This CDR3 contains 14 residues. This CDR3 is CASSASGSSNEQFF.

The chain is built from TRBV6-1 and TRBJ2-3; TCRdb returns TRBD1, unconfirmable since there is no DNA. Germline loops: CDR1 MNHNS, CDR2 SASEGT. The CDR3 consists of 20 residues. CDR3 loop: CASSEGTRQGLHKFRNTQYF.

The genes are TRBV7-2 and TRBJ2-2. Germline V gene lookup returns CDR1 SGHTA and CDR2 FQGNSA. This CDR3 is 14 amino acids long. This chain's CDR3 is CASSLFVGAGELFF.

The rearrangement uses TRBV18 and TRBJ2-1; TCRdb calls TRBD2, which cannot be checked without DNA. Germline V gene sequence: CDR1 KGHSH, CDR2 LQKENI. CDR3 length: 16 residues. The CDR3: CASSPLPLAGDNEQFF.

The chain combines TRBV6-2 or TRBV6-3 with TRBJ2-2; TCRdb reports TRBD1, a call that lacks DNA to check it against. Germline CDR1 MNHEY, CDR2 SVGEGT. The CDR3 has 13 amino acids. This chain's CDR3 is CASSPQSTGELFF.

The chain carries TRBV3-1 and TRBJ1-3. Germline-derived CDR1 and CDR2 are LGHDT and YNNKEL (reference sequence). The CDR3 has 13 amino acids. CDR3 region: CASSQGNGNTIYF. Variable domain in full (rest from reference TRBV3-1 and TRBJ1-3): DTAVSQTPKYLVTQMGNDKSIKCEQNLGHDTMYWYKQDSKKFLKIMFSYNNKELIINETVPNRFSPKSPDKAHLNLHINSLELGDSAVYFCASSQGNGNTIYFGEGSWLTVV.

The chain uses TRBV20-1 and TRBJ1-2; the D gene TCRdb calls, TRBD1, cannot be checked with no DNA. The CDR3 spans 14 residues. Germline CDR1 is DFQATT and CDR2 is SNEGSKA (reference sequence). The CDR3 sequence is CSAREARGGDGYTF.

This chain joins TRBV4-1 and TRBJ2-1. Per the germline V gene, CDR1 is MGHRA and CDR2 is YSYEKL. The length of the CDR3 is 14 residues. This CDR3 reads CASSQVSGSAGQFF.

This chain uses TRBV6-5 with TRBJ1-1. Germline CDR1 is MNHEY and CDR2 is SVGAGI. The CDR3 length is 16 residues. CDR3 region: CASSYSLQVGFTEAFF.

The chain combines TRBV5-1 with TRBJ2-2; with no DNA, the TCRdb D assignment of TRBD2 cannot be verified. CDR1 SGHRS and CDR2 YFSETQ come from the germline V gene. CDR3 length equals 17 residues. CDR3 region: CASSFLRPAGASGELFF.

The CDR3 spells CASSPRVGGDYEQYF. The gene calls are TRBV5-1 and TRBJ2-7; the D call of TRBD2 rests on TCRdb alone, since no DNA is present to check it. CDR1 is SGHRS and CDR2 is YFSETQ in the germline V gene. The length of the CDR3 is 15 residues.

V and J are TRBV10-2 and TRBJ1-1; TCRdb's D call of TRBD1 is untestable without DNA. The CDR3 runs 13 residues. Germline CDR1 and CDR2: WSHSY and SAAADI. CDR3 region: CASRGVPNTEAFF.

This sequence joins TRBV9 and TRBJ1-5; the D call from TCRdb, TRBD1, cannot be confirmed without DNA. The V gene's germline CDR1 is SGDLS and CDR2 YYNGEE. The CDR3 loop spans 15 amino acids. CDR3 protein: CASSAVPYSNQPQHF.

V usage is TRBV20-1 and J usage is TRBJ2-3. The CDR3 has 11 residues. CDR1 and CDR2 (germline): DFQATT, SNEGSKA (reference sequence). This chain's CDR3 is CSGTYTDTQYF.